The clone carrying this T cell receptor (beta chain) was seen only a few times. Its antigen remains unidentified. The data originate from a study of T-cell memory formation after mild COVID-19. Notes on the study in general: Among clones contracting day 15 to 85, CD4/CD8 was balanced, whereas later expanders leaned CD4+. Researchers could not confirm that second-wave clones peaking on day 37 targeted SARS-CoV-2.

The 5'RACE method, run with constant-segment primers, produced TCR alpha and TCR beta cDNA libraries (carrying sample barcodes and UMIs). TCRdb redid the calling of the 5' RACE reads with MiXCR, one entry per CDR3 protein. This repertoire shows over 500,000 distinct CDR3 sequences, roughly 17% found once; its top ten account for around 7.8%. The V gene's germline CDR1 is KGHSH and CDR2 LQKENI. V gave up 4 bases and J gave up 1 base, with 13 bases separating them. This CDR3 contains 16 residues. Sequencing input: PBMCs or a T cell subset sorted from them (not recorded which). The gene calls are TRBV18 and TRBJ1-4; D uncertain. This clonotype was obtained from an adult woman who had mild COVID-19 (a few samples of this study predate the infection). Cell type and time point are not known. In nucleotides, the CDR3 is TGTGCCAGCTCACGCCTCGTAGGGAAAACTAATGAAAAACTGTTTTTT. This encodes CASSRLVGKTNEKLFF.